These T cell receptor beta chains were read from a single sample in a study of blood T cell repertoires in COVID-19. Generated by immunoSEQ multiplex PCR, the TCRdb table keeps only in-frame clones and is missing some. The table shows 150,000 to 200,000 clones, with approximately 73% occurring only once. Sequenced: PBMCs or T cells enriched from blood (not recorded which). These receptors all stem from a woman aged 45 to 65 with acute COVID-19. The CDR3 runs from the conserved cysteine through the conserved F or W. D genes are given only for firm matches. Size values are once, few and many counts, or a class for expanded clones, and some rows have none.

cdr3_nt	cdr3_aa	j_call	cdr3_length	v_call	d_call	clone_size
TGTGCCAGCAGCCCAGGACAGGGGCAGCAGCCCCAGCATTTT	CASSPGQGQQPQHF	TRBJ1-5	14	TRBV7-2	TRBD1	.
TGTGCCAGCCCCGGACAACTGAACACTGAAGCTTTCTTT	CASPGQLNTEAFF	TRBJ1-1	13	TRBV6-5	.	.
TGTGCCAGTAGTTTCTCCAGGACAGGTAAAACTGGGGCCAACGTCCTGACTTTC	CASSFSRTGKTGANVLTF	TRBJ2-6	18	TRBV19	TRBD1	.
TGTGCCAGCACCGACGGACTAGCGGGGGGACGAGAGACCCAGTACTTC	CASTDGLAGGRETQYF	TRBJ2-5	16	TRBV2	TRBD2	.
TGTGCCAGCAGCCTTCCTTTCGGGCAGGGGAACACTGAAGCTTTCTTT	CASSLPFGQGNTEAFF	TRBJ1-1	16	TRBV7-9	.	.
TGTGCCAGCAGCAAAACCGGGGACATTAAGATCAGCCCTGGAAACACCATATATTTT	CASSKTGDIKISPGNTIYF	TRBJ1-3	19	TRBV21-1	.	.
TGCGCCAGCAGCCTGACCCCGGGACAGACAGACTCTGGAAACACCATATATTTT	CASSLTPGQTDSGNTIYF	TRBJ1-3	18	TRBV4-1	TRBD1	.
TGTGCCAGCAGCTTAGATCCCCCTAGCACCGGGGAGCTGTTTTTT	CASSLDPPSTGELFF	TRBJ2-2	15	TRBV11-3	.	once
TGTGCCAGCAGCCAAGGTGGAGGATGGGGGGGTACCGAAAAACTGTTTTTT	CASSQGGGWGGTEKLFF	TRBJ1-4	17	TRBV14	.	.
TGCGCCAGCAGCCAAGTAGCCCAGCCACTAAGCACAGATACGCAGTATTTT	CASSQVAQPLSTDTQYF	TRBJ2-3	17	TRBV4-1	.	.
TGTGCCAGTTTCGACCCGGGTCTCCCTGGGGCCAACGTCCTGACTTTC	CASFDPGLPGANVLTF	TRBJ2-6	16	TRBV19	.	.
TGTGCCAGCAGTTACCTCCGGACAGGGATTGAAAAACTGTTTTTT	CASSYLRTGIEKLFF	TRBJ1-4	15	TRBV6-5	TRBD1	.
TGTGCCAGCAGTGATCCGGGACAGCTGAACACTGAAGCTTTCTTT	CASSDPGQLNTEAFF	TRBJ1-1	15	TRBV6-1	TRBD1	.
TGTGCCAGCAGCGATCCTGGGGACAGGGCAAACACCGGGGAGCTGTTTTTT	CASSDPGDRANTGELFF	TRBJ2-2	17	TRBV9	TRBD1	.
TGTGCCAGCAGCCCAGGGACTAGCGGGGAAGAGACCCAGTACTTC	CASSPGTSGEETQYF	TRBJ2-5	15	TRBV7-3	TRBD2	.
TGTGCCAGCAGTGACTCGAGCTCCGGGGGGGGCACAGATACGCAGTATTTT	CASSDSSSGGGTDTQYF	TRBJ2-3	17	TRBV6-4	TRBD2	.
TGTGCCAGCAGCGCAGATACAGGGGGGCTTAACGGCTACACCTTC	CASSADTGGLNGYTF	TRBJ1-2	15	TRBV9	TRBD1	.
TGTGCCACCAGTGATTTGCGTGTGGGGCCTAATGAGCAGTTCTTC	CATSDLRVGPNEQFF	TRBJ2-1	15	TRBV24-1	.	few
TGTACCAGCTCACCGGGACAGGGGCCATACACTGAAGCTTTCTTT	CTSSPGQGPYTEAFF	TRBJ1-1	15	TRBV18	TRBD1	.
TGTGCCAGCTCACCACGGCGGTCTAGCACAGATACGCAGTATTTT	CASSPRRSSTDTQYF	TRBJ2-3	15	TRBV18	.	.
TGTGCCAGCAGCACACAGGGGGCGAGTGGCTACACCTTC	CASSTQGASGYTF	TRBJ1-2	13	TRBV3-1/TRBV3-2	TRBD1	once
TGTGCCAGCAGCACGGGACAGATGAACACTGAAGCTTTCTTT	CASSTGQMNTEAFF	TRBJ1-1	14	TRBV5-6	TRBD1	.
TGTGCCAGCTCACGAACACTGGAACAGGGAGTCAATGGCTACACCTTC	CASSRTLEQGVNGYTF	TRBJ1-2	16	TRBV18	.	few
TGTGCCAGCAGCGAAAGGGGGTCCAATAGAGGGACTGAAGCTTTCTTT	CASSERGSNRGTEAFF	TRBJ1-1	16	TRBV13	.	.
TGTGCCAGCAGTTTAGTACAGGGGATAAACCTCCACTTT	CASSLVQGINLHF	TRBJ1-6	13	TRBV12-3/TRBV12-4	TRBD1	.
TGTGCCAGCAGTCCCATGACAGGGCTCAATTCACCCCTCCACTTT	CASSPMTGLNSPLHF	TRBJ1-6	15	TRBV27	TRBD1	.
TGTGCCAGCAGTTATGCAGGGGGCAATCAGCCCCAGCATTTT	CASSYAGGNQPQHF	TRBJ1-5	14	TRBV6-5	.	.
TGTGCCAGCAGCGCCGGGGGGCTAAGGAATGAGCAGTTCTTC	CASSAGGLRNEQFF	TRBJ2-1	14	TRBV14	.	.